This T cell receptor beta chain was sequenced for a study of control samples from healthy donors and cancer patients. Looked up from germline, CDR1 is MNHEY and CDR2 is SVGAGI. V gave up 4 bases and J gave up 3 bases, with 6 bases separating them. The length of the CDR3 is 12 residues. Clones were sequenced by immunoSEQ multiplex PCR, and TCRdb holds only the in-frame ones, with some missing. The sample includes over 150,000 clones, roughly 95% seen only once; the top ten take just over 1%. This clonotype originated in a woman between 25 and 40 years old in good health. The chain uses TRBV6-5 and TRBJ1-1; no clear D. The sample was blood. CDR3 in amino acids: CASSLGYTEAFF. The CDR3 nucleotides read TGTGCCAGCAGTTTAGGCTACACTGAAGCTTTCTTT.